This passage covers 25 T cell receptor beta chains from one sample sequenced in a study of response to subunit inactivated influenza vaccine. A single record per CDR3 protein comes from TCRdb applying MiXCR to the RT-PCR reads. The data hold about 500,000 distinct CDR3 sequences, with 16% observed a single time. The sample here was CD4+ T cells sorted from PBMCs, taken approximately 25 months after vaccination. These receptors originate from a man in his fifties or sixties who received an inactivated influenza vaccine.

This clonotype appeared many times. The V gene is TRBV7-9, the J gene TRBJ1-5, with no clear D. V lost 6 bases and J lost 4, with 7 bases in between. Germline CDR1 SEHNR, CDR2 FQNEAQ (reference sequence). CDR3 length: 12 amino acids. CDR3 sequence: CASSLPNQPQHF. The CDR3, as DNA: TGTGCCAGCAGTCTCCCAAATCAGCCCCAGCATTTT.

The chain is built from TRBV20-1 and TRBJ2-1; perhaps TRBD2 as D (5 bases). This CDR3 has 14 residues. Per germline, CDR1 DFQATT and CDR2 SNEGSKA (reference sequence). Trimming took 4 bases from V and 0 from J, leaving 10 bases between them. The CDR3, as DNA: TGCAGTGCTATTACTAGGGCCTCCTACAATGAGCAGTTCTTC. Translating it yields CSAITRASYNEQFF.

This clonotype turned up a few times. The V call is TRBV29-1, the J call TRBJ2-2; no reliable D call. This CDR3 has 12 residues. The V end lost 7 bases, the J end lost 2 bases, and 8 bases lay between the germline ends. CDR1 is SQVTM and CDR2 is ANQGSEA in the germline V gene. The CDR3 DNA reads TGCAGCGCCGGATCCAACACCGGGGAGCTGTTTTTT. It encodes CSAGSNTGELFF.

The chain has TRBV10-3 and TRBJ2-5, with 8 bases matching TRBD1. From germline, CDR1 is ENHRY and CDR2 SYGVKD. After removal of 4 bases from V and 2 bases from J, the junction contained 21 bases not matched to a gene. The CDR3 contains 20 residues. CDR3 sequence (DNA): TGTGCCATCAGTGGCCCCGGGGAGGATTCAGCCAGGGACAGGCAAGAGACCCAGTACTTC. It translates to CAISGPGEDSARDRQETQYF.

This chain links TRBV7-9 with TRBJ2-7, with 8 positions matching TRBD1. Germline V gives CDR1 SEHNR, CDR2 FQNEAQ (reference sequence). The CDR3 is made up of 12 amino acids. V gave up 3 bases and J gave up 12 bases; unmatched junction bases: 7. The CDR3 DNA is TGTGCCAGCAGCTTGGGGGGACAGGTGCTGTACTTC. This sequence encodes CASSLGGQVLYF.

There are a few counts of this clonotype. The V gene is TRBV5-1, the J gene TRBJ2-1; tentatively, D is TRBD1 (5 bases). V was cut by 5 bases and J by 1 base, with 13 bases left in between. Germline assignment: CDR1 SGHRS and CDR2 YFSETQ. This CDR3 has 15 residues. The CDR3: CASSLDRASYNEQFF. In DNA form, the CDR3 reads TGCGCCAGCAGTCTAGACAGAGCGTCCTACAATGAGCAGTTCTTC.

This clonotype has just a few counts. The chain links TRBV27 to TRBJ2-3, with a possible D match to TRBD1 (5 bases). The germline CDR1 and CDR2 sequences are MNHEY and SMNVEV (reference sequence). This CDR3 spans 14 amino acids. Trimming cost V 5 bases and J 2 bases, with 11 bases left between them. CDR3 coding DNA: TGTGCCAGCAGTCGACAGCCGATCACAGATACGCAGTATTTT. This codes for CASSRQPITDTQYF.

This chain uses TRBV4-2 with TRBJ2-3, with D possibly matching TRBD2 (5 bases). This CDR3 has 16 amino acids. Germline V gene data show CDR1 as LGHNA and CDR2 as YNFKEQ. V lost 4 bases and J lost 1, with 15 bases in between. CDR3 bases: TGTGCCAGCAGCCGAAGTGGTGGAGGTGGCACAGATACGCAGTATTTT. Amino acid sequence: CASSRSGGGGTDTQYF.

The chain carries TRBV7-6 and TRBJ2-1, with TRBD1 as a possible D gene (6 bases). The CDR3 is 15 amino acids. V was clipped by 6 bases and J by 8 bases, with 20 bases between them. CDR1 is SGHVS and CDR2 is FNYEAQ in the germline V gene. CDR3 in amino acids: CASRATQGTYHEQFF. The DNA of the CDR3 is TGTGCCAGCAGAGCGACACAGGGAACGTACCATGAGCAGTTCTTC.

This clonotype showed up many times. The V call is TRBV7-9, the J call TRBJ2-7, with unresolved D. The CDR3 contains 11 residues. Germline values: CDR1 SEHNR, CDR2 FQNEAQ (reference sequence). V was pared by 5 bases and J by 3 bases, with 5 bases between. The CDR3 nucleotides are TGTGCCAGCAGCCAAGTCTACGAGCAGTACTTC. It translates to CASSQVYEQYF.

This clonotype has more than one count but fewer than ten. This sequence joins TRBV3-1 and TRBJ1-1, with D uncertain. This CDR3 has 13 amino acids. V gave up 0 bases and J gave up 6 bases, with 8 bases separating them. Germline loops: CDR1 LGHDT, CDR2 YNNKEL (reference sequence). This chain's CDR3 is CASSQDSTAEAFF. CDR3 coding DNA: TGTGCCAGCAGCCAAGATTCGACGGCTGAAGCTTTCTTT.

The table lists this clonotype with many counts. This chain uses TRBV5-1 with TRBJ1-4; 8 bases line up with TRBD1. The CDR3 contains 16 residues. CDR1 SGHRS and CDR2 YFSETQ come from the germline V gene. The ends lost 5 bases at V and 8 bases at J; junction bases unmatched: 14. CDR3 DNA sequence: TGCGCCAGCAGAACCAACGACGGACAGGGTGGAGAAAAACTGTTTTTT. Protein product: CASRTNDGQGGEKLFF.

This clonotype has a handful of counts. The chain joins TRBV20-1 to TRBJ2-1, with D possibly being TRBD1 (6 bases). The CDR3 sequence is 13 residues long. The V gene lost 6 bases and the J gene lost 4 bases, with 13 bases spanning the gap. CDR1 DFQATT and CDR2 SNEGSKA come from the germline V gene (reference sequence). CDR3 in DNA: TGCAGTGCGGACGGACAGAATTACAATGAGCAGTTCTTC. It encodes CSADGQNYNEQFF.

V is TRBV5-1 and J is TRBJ1-4, with D hard to call. With 2 bases removed from V and 7 bases from J, the gap between germline ends came to 12 bases. Germline values: CDR1 SGHRS, CDR2 YFSETQ. CDR3 length: 14 residues. The CDR3 protein is CASSLRTGFEKLFF. In nucleotides, the CDR3 is TGCGCCAGCAGCTTACGGACGGGGTTTGAAAAACTGTTTTTT.

This clonotype has just a few counts. CDR3 DNA sequence: TGTGCCAGCATCCAGGTTTCCCAAGAGACCCAGTACTTC. As protein: CASIQVSQETQYF. The J gene is TRBJ2-5, the V gene TRBV6-4; no reliable D call. Trimming left V 7 bases short and J 1 base short, with 10 bases between. Germline V lookup: CDR1 MRHNA, CDR2 SNTAGT. The CDR3 spans 13 residues.

This clonotype showed up just a few times. The chain employs TRBV29-1 and TRBJ2-3, with D perhaps assigned TRBD1 or TRBD2 (5 bases each). CDR3 length: 13 residues. Germline values: CDR1 SQVTM, CDR2 ANQGSEA. The V and J ends lost 4 bases and 3 bases respectively, with 11 bases between them. The CDR3: CSVGTGLTDTQYF. The DNA of the CDR3 is TGCAGCGTTGGTACAGGACTTACAGATACGCAGTATTTT.

This clonotype was seen repeatedly, ten times or more. The chain employs TRBV12-3 or TRBV12-4 and TRBJ1-5; D possibly corresponds to TRBD1 (5 bases). This CDR3 comprises 11 residues. V was pared by 5 bases and J by 9 bases, with 8 bases between. CDR3 nucleotide sequence: TGTGCCAGCAGTACCGGGGGGCCCCAGCATTTT. Amino acids: CASSTGGPQHF.

This clonotype was counted between two and nine times. The chain combines TRBV10-3 with TRBJ1-1, with 8 bases aligning to TRBD1. The CDR3 totals 13 residues. V lost 10 bases and J lost 4; bases outside the gene matches: 8. The germline V gene has CDR1 ENHRY and CDR2 SYGVKD. Here the CDR3 reads CATRTGGSTEAFF. CDR3 DNA: TGTGCCACCAGAACAGGGGGGAGCACTGAAGCTTTCTTT.

The J gene is TRBJ2-7, the V gene TRBV11-2; D not certain. Germline V gene lookup returns CDR1 SGHAT and CDR2 FQNNGV. V dropped 8 bases and J dropped 1 base, with 6 bases sitting between them. The CDR3 spans 11 residues. CDR3 region: CASASSYEQYF. The CDR3 coding sequence is TGTGCCAGCGCGTCGTCCTACGAGCAGTACTTC.

The genes are TRBV2 and TRBJ2-5, with 8 bases identical to TRBD2. The CDR3 covers 16 residues. The trim removed 2 bases at V and 8 bases at J, leaving 13 bases unmatched. Per the germline V gene, CDR1 is SNHLY and CDR2 is FYNNEI. The CDR3 DNA is TGTGCCAGCAGTGAATTGGTGACTAGCGTAGGGGATACCCAGTACTTC. This codes for CASSELVTSVGDTQYF.

The chain links TRBV11-2 to TRBJ2-6; 9 bases match TRBD1. Losses at the gene ends were 3 bases for V and 0 bases for J; bases not matched to a gene: 9. There are 19 residues in the CDR3. The germline V gene has CDR1 SGHAT and CDR2 FQNNGV. CDR3 region: CASSFPGQGRGSGANVLTF. The CDR3 nucleotides are TGTGCCAGCAGCTTCCCGGGACAGGGTAGGGGCTCTGGGGCCAACGTCCTGACTTTC. The variable domain in full, completed from reference TRBV11-2 and TRBJ2-6, reads EAGVAQSPRYKIIEKRQSVAFWCNPISGHATLYWYQQILGQGPKLLIQFQNNGVVDDSQLPKDRFSAERLKGVDSTLKIQPAKLEDSAVYLCASSFPGQGRGSGANVLTFGAGSRLTVL.

This chain connects TRBV7-8 to TRBJ2-2; the D gene is possibly TRBD1 (5 bases). Germline V gives CDR1 SGHVS, CDR2 FQNEAQ. Trimming left V 1 base short and J 2 bases short, with 14 bases between. This CDR3 is built from 17 residues. CDR3 nucleotides: TGTGCCAGCAGCTTAGTAGGGGTCGTTTTTAACACCGGGGAGCTGTTTTTT. Amino acid sequence: CASSLVGVVFNTGELFF.

In this sample, this clonotype turned up once. The chain carries TRBV5-6 and TRBJ2-5, with D possibly being TRBD2 (5 bases). The germline V gene encodes CDR1 SGHDT and CDR2 YYEEEE. With 4 bases removed from V and 5 bases from J, the gap between germline ends came to 21 bases. The CDR3 extends over 16 amino acids. CDR3 nucleotides: TGTGCCAGCAGCCGAGGGATCCAGCTGAGGGTGGAGACCCAGTACTTC. Its protein is CASSRGIQLRVETQYF.

The CDR3 spells CASSLRTAKPGELFF. CDR3 nucleotide sequence: TGTGCCAGCAGCTTAAGGACAGCGAAACCCGGGGAGCTGTTTTTT. The chain couples TRBV7-3 to TRBJ2-2; possible D gene TRBD1, 6 bases. The CDR3 has 15 amino acids. Germline lookup yields CDR1 SGHTA and CDR2 FQGTGA. Trimming took off 1 base at V and 6 bases at J, with 12 bases between the two ends.

The CDR3 nucleotides read TGTGCCAGCAGTTACCGGGGTCGATACGAGCAGTACTTC. Amino acids: CASSYRGRYEQYF. The V gene is TRBV12-3 or TRBV12-4, the J gene TRBJ2-7, with D possibly matching TRBD2 (5 bases). There are 13 residues in the CDR3. Trimming took 4 bases from V and 4 from J, leaving 11 bases between them.